Shown below are 29 T cell receptor beta chains from a single sample sequenced in a study of blood T cell repertoires in COVID-19. Only in-frame clones appear in the TCRdb table, and some are missing; sequencing was by immunoSEQ multiplex PCR. The repertoire holds about 180,000 clones, with about four fifths as singletons. What was sequenced was peripheral blood. These receptors all stem from a human donor in a cohort sampled during active COVID-19.

The chain links TRBV7-2 to TRBJ2-6, with TRBD2 matching over 8 bases. CDR1 and CDR2 from the germline V gene are SGHTA and FQGNSA. V was clipped by 1 base and J by 0 bases; unmatched bases: 8. This CDR3 is 19 amino acids long. The CDR3 spells CASSLGPAGGLSGANVLTF. For the CDR3, the DNA is TGTGCCAGCAGCTTAGGGCCTGCGGGGGGCCTCTCTGGGGCCAACGTCCTGACTTTC.

As to this clone: A much more abundant neighbour one base away suggests this may be a read error. This specimen includes other DNA sequences encoding the same CDR3. V and J are TRBV11-2 and TRBJ2-7; D uncertain. This CDR3 is 11 amino acids long. The germline V and J ends were trimmed by 5 bases and 4 bases, with 6 bases remaining between them. Germline loops: CDR1 SGHAT, CDR2 FQNNGV. CDR3 loop: CASSPSYEQYF. DNA for the CDR3: TGTGCCAGCAGCCCGTCTTACGAGCAGTACTTC.

The CDR3 DNA follows: TGTGCCAGCAGCTATCAGGGGGCGGCGGCGTCGGCCCAGCATTTT. Translating it yields CASSYQGAAASAQHF. The chain carries TRBV5-8 and TRBJ1-5; 8 nucleotides match TRBD1. The CDR3 has 15 amino acids. The germline V gene has CDR1 SGHTS and CDR2 YDEGEE. The junction had 13 bases not matched to a gene; V was cut back by 3 bases and J by 11 bases.

This chain links TRBV29-1 with TRBJ2-7, with a possible D match to TRBD1 (5 bases). CDR1 and CDR2 (germline): SQVTM, ANQGSEA. V dropped 0 bases and J dropped 0 bases, with 6 bases sitting between them. The CDR3 has 13 amino acids. CDR3 region: CSVEEDNSYEQYF. The CDR3 nucleotides are TGCAGCGTTGAAGAGGACAACTCCTACGAGCAGTACTTC.

The chain recombines TRBV9 with TRBJ2-1, with 10 nucleotides matching TRBD2. Germline V gene sequence: CDR1 SGDLS, CDR2 YYNGEE. Trimming removed 3 bases from V and 5 bases from J; junction bases left unmatched: 11. CDR3 size: 17 residues. The chain's CDR3 is CASSEGPLAGADNEQFF. DNA for the CDR3: TGTGCCAGCAGCGAGGGTCCCCTAGCGGGGGCCGACAATGAGCAGTTCTTC.

This sequence joins TRBV6-2 or TRBV6-3 and TRBJ2-3; the match to TRBD1 covers 7 bases. The J segment lost 1 base and the V segment lost 5 bases, leaving 9 bases of the junction unmatched. This CDR3 spans 16 amino acids. Germline lookup yields CDR1 MNHEY and CDR2 SVGEGT. The CDR3 bases are TGTGCCAGCAGTAGGTTCTGGGACAGAGGCACAGATACGCAGTATTTT. Its translation: CASSRFWDRGTDTQYF.

The J gene is TRBJ2-1, the V gene TRBV12-3 or TRBV12-4; weak D call: TRBD2 (5 bases). This CDR3 contains 13 residues. The ends were cut back, 3 bases at V and 7 bases at J, with 10 bases in the middle. In DNA, the CDR3 is TGTGCCAGCAGTTTGTACTGGGAGAATGAGCAGTTCTTC. Amino acid sequence: CASSLYWENEQFF.

The CDR3 region has the DNA TGTGCCAGCAGACCAAGCCCCCTTCGCACAGATACGCAGTATTTT. Protein sequence: CASRPSPLRTDTQYF. The J gene is TRBJ2-3, the V gene TRBV3-1 (or the pseudogene TRBV3-2); D is undetermined. CDR1 is LGHDT, CDR2 YNNKEL, per germline (reference sequence). CDR3 length equals 15 residues. V was cut by 6 bases and J by 1 base, with 14 bases left in between.

The chain uses TRBV3-1 (or the pseudogene TRBV3-2) and TRBJ1-1; 8 bases match TRBD1. Germline-derived CDR1 and CDR2 are LGHDT and YNNKEL (reference sequence). V lost 1 base and J lost 6; bases outside the gene matches: 7. The CDR3 spans 15 residues. CDR3 DNA: TGTGCCAGCAGCCAAGTATGGACAGGGAGATCTGAAGCTTTCTTT. Translation gives CASSQVWTGRSEAFF.

The rearrangement links TRBV19 to TRBJ2-1; 10 nucleotides line up with TRBD2. The CDR3 spans 16 residues. Germline CDR1 is LNHDA and CDR2 is SQIVND (reference sequence). V gave up 3 bases and J gave up 9 bases; unmatched junction bases: 11. The CDR3 protein is CASSIRGAGGPGEQFF. As DNA, the CDR3 is TGTGCCAGTAGTATTCGGGGAGCGGGGGGGCCTGGTGAGCAGTTCTTC. Supplemented by reference TRBV19 and TRBJ2-1, the full variable domain reads DGGITQSPKYLFRKEGQNVTLSCEQNLNHDAMYWYRQDPGQGLRLIYYSQIVNDFQKGDIAEGYSVSREKKESFPLTVTSAQKNPTAFYLCASSIRGAGGPGEQFFGPGTRLTVL.

The chain's CDR3 is CASSQILSGGAYNEQFF. CDR3 nucleotides: TGCGCCAGCAGCCAGATACTTAGCGGGGGGGCGTACAATGAGCAGTTCTTC. J is TRBJ2-1 and V is TRBV4-1; 11 positions match TRBD2. Per the germline V gene, CDR1 is MGHRA and CDR2 is YSYEKL. CDR3 length equals 17 residues. J gave up 4 bases and V 3 bases, and 8 bases lay outside the gene matches.

This sequence joins TRBV27 and TRBJ1-1, with 7 bases identical to TRBD1. V gave up 3 bases and J gave up 6 bases; unmatched junction bases: 7. The V gene's germline CDR1 is MNHEY and CDR2 SMNVEV (reference sequence). The CDR3 loop spans 14 amino acids. CDR3 nucleotide sequence: TGTGCCAGCAGTTTTTCGGCAGGGGGTTCTGAAGCTTTCTTT. Residues: CASSFSAGGSEAFF.

This chain uses TRBV19 with TRBJ1-5; D possibly corresponds to TRBD1 (5 bases). Germline values: CDR1 LNHDA, CDR2 SQIVND (reference sequence). There are 15 residues in the CDR3. Trimming took 5 bases from V and 7 from J, leaving 18 bases between them. The CDR3 loop is CASSRRQTWGQPQHF. DNA of the CDR3: TGTGCCAGTAGTCGTCGACAGACTTGGGGACAGCCCCAGCATTTT.

V gene TRBV7-9 combines with J gene TRBJ1-1; TRBD1 might be the D (5 bases). This CDR3 is 15 amino acids long. CDR1 and CDR2 from the germline V gene are SEHNR and FQNEAQ (reference sequence). The ends were cut back, 3 bases at V and 0 bases at J, with 11 bases in the middle. The CDR3 region is CASSFFGGMNTEAFF. DNA for the CDR3: TGTGCCAGCAGCTTTTTTGGGGGGATGAACACTGAAGCTTTCTTT.

Regarding this clone: A read error may account for a junction end that differs from germline. The chain is built from TRBV6-5 and TRBJ2-2; no clear D gene. This CDR3 is built from 12 residues. The V gene's germline CDR1 is MNHEY and CDR2 SVGAGI. The CDR3 loop is CASRRNAGELFF. CDR3 nucleotides: TGTGCCAGCAGGCGGAACGCCGGGGAGCTGTTTTTT.

A few counts support this clone. This rearrangement joins TRBV6-5 to TRBJ2-1; 10 bases agree with TRBD2. The CDR3 is 15 amino acids. Germline assignment: CDR1 MNHEY and CDR2 SVGAGI. The junction had 10 bases not matched to a gene; V was cut back by 7 bases and J by 7 bases. The CDR3 is CASTMSGGGPNEQFF. The DNA of the CDR3 is TGTGCCAGCACGATGAGCGGGGGGGGCCCGAATGAGCAGTTCTTC.

J is TRBJ2-1 and V is TRBV14; 12 bases are a match to TRBD2. The CDR3 covers 17 residues. From germline, CDR1 is SGHDN and CDR2 FVKESK. V dropped 0 bases and J dropped 3; count of bases not matched to a gene: 3. CDR3 coding DNA: TGTGCCAGCAGCCAAGAGACTAGCGGGGGTTTCTACAATGAGCAGTTCTTC. Protein: CASSQETSGGFYNEQFF.

The chain recombines TRBV6-1 with TRBJ1-1; a weak D match, TRBD1 (5 bases). The germline CDR1 and CDR2 sequences are MNHNS and SASEGT. Trimming stripped 3 bases from V and 2 bases from J, with 13 bases between. The CDR3 sequence is 15 residues long. The CDR3 spells CASSDRQSPNTEAFF. The CDR3, as DNA: TGTGCCAGCAGTGACCGACAGTCCCCTAACACTGAAGCTTTCTTT.

V usage is TRBV27 and J usage is TRBJ2-7, with a tentative D call TRBD1 (6 bases). Germline CDR1 reads MNHEY; CDR2 reads SMNVEV (reference sequence). Trimming pared 2 bases from V and 4 bases from J, leaving 12 bases between. CDR3 size: 14 residues. CDR3 residues: CASSLPDRLYEQYF. In nucleotides, the CDR3 is TGTGCCAGCAGTTTACCGGACAGATTATACGAGCAGTACTTC.

V usage is TRBV2 and J usage is TRBJ1-5; D is unresolved. The CDR3 runs 13 residues. Trimming removed 2 bases at V and 4 bases at J, with 6 bases between. The germline V gene encodes CDR1 SNHLY and CDR2 FYNNEI. The CDR3 sequence is CASSETQNQPQHF. CDR3 nucleotides: TGTGCCAGCAGTGAAACCCAGAATCAGCCCCAGCATTTT.

J is TRBJ1-2 and V is TRBV27, with TRBD1 identical over 7 bases. The germline V gene encodes CDR1 MNHEY and CDR2 SMNVEV (reference sequence). This CDR3 has 15 residues. V shed 3 bases and J 5 bases; nucleotides not matched to a gene: 9. The CDR3 region is CASSLSGQTFYGYTF. CDR3 coding DNA: TGTGCCAGCAGTTTGTCGGGACAGACTTTTTATGGCTACACCTTC.

The V gene is TRBV5-1, the J gene TRBJ1-2; D might be TRBD1 (6 bases). CDR3 length: 18 amino acids. Trimming left V 2 bases short and J 4 bases short, with 24 bases between. Germline V gene data show CDR1 as SGHRS and CDR2 as YFSETQ. The CDR3 coding sequence is TGCGCCAGCAGCTTAGGACCGGGACACCCGTCACGGTCCTATGGCTACACCTTC. This encodes CASSLGPGHPSRSYGYTF.

The sample holds a few counts of this clone. The rearrangement links TRBV4-1 to TRBJ1-5, with D perhaps TRBD1 (5 bases). The CDR3 is 17 residues long. CDR1 is MGHRA and CDR2 is YSYEKL in the germline V gene. Trimming removed 0 bases at V and 3 bases at J, with 15 bases between. The CDR3 region is CASSQEQGRPLNQPQHF. The CDR3 bases are TGCGCCAGCAGCCAAGAGCAGGGTAGGCCGCTCAATCAGCCCCAGCATTTT.

The chain employs TRBV24-1 and TRBJ1-5; TRBD1 is a possible D gene (5 bases). The CDR3 is 14 residues long. V was clipped by 4 bases and J by 2 bases, with 8 bases between them. Germline V gene sequence: CDR1 KGHDR, CDR2 SFDVKD. The CDR3 protein is CATSEGGGNQPQHF. The CDR3 coding sequence is TGTGCCACCAGTGAGGGGGGGGGCAATCAGCCCCAGCATTTT.

This chain joins TRBV6-2 or TRBV6-3 and TRBJ1-6; D is unresolved. The CDR3 loop spans 13 amino acids. The V and J ends lost 0 bases and 10 bases respectively, with 7 bases between them. CDR1 MNHEY and CDR2 SVGEGT come from the germline V gene. The CDR3 region is CASSYSIRSPLHF. The CDR3 region has the DNA TGTGCCAGCAGTTACTCGATCAGATCACCCCTCCACTTT.

This clone was seen a handful of times. The chain is built from TRBV4-1 and TRBJ1-2, with D possibly TRBD1 on 5 matching bases. Germline CDR1 and CDR2: MGHRA and YSYEKL. The CDR3 sequence is 16 residues long. Between the trimmed V and J ends, which lost 0 bases and 7 bases, there was a span of 18 bases. This CDR3 reads CASSQDGAGITPGYTF. CDR3 bases: TGCGCCAGCAGCCAAGATGGGGCAGGAATAACACCTGGCTACACCTTC.

The gene calls are TRBV4-1 and TRBJ2-5; 9 bases match TRBD1. Looked up from germline, CDR1 is MGHRA and CDR2 is YSYEKL. CDR3 length equals 17 residues. The V and J ends lost 1 base and 0 bases, in that order; junction bases with no gene match: 6. The CDR3 reads CASSQVTRDRDQETQYF. The CDR3 region has the DNA TGCGCCAGCAGCCAAGTCACCCGGGACAGGGACCAAGAGACCCAGTACTTC.

This chain joins TRBV5-1 and TRBJ1-4; unclear D gene. The V gene's germline CDR1 is SGHRS and CDR2 YFSETQ. The CDR3 length is 16 residues. Trimming pared 4 bases from V and 4 bases from J, leaving 17 bases between. CDR3 in amino acids: CASSKDAEALNEKLFF. DNA for the CDR3: TGCGCCAGCAGCAAAGACGCGGAGGCGCTTAATGAAAAACTGTTTTTT.

V and J are TRBV6-6 and TRBJ1-6; the D is unclear. Germline values: CDR1 MNHNY, CDR2 SVGAGI (reference sequence). Trimming stripped 2 bases from V and 5 bases from J, with 10 bases between. This CDR3 is 15 amino acids long. CDR3 nucleotide sequence: TGTGCCAGCAGTTACGAGGGAGGGAATAATTCACCCCTCCACTTT. The encoded protein is CASSYEGGNNSPLHF.